The 9 T cell receptor beta chains below were found in one sample sequenced in a study of T-cell reconstitution after alpha-beta-depleted transplantation in children (dated by TCRdb to 2016 to 2017). The treatment or condition label corresponds to: allogeneic hematopoietic cell transplantation with graft depleted of TCRalphabeta T cells and CD19 B cells. The library relied on PCR. Reads for this sample came from an Illumina HiSeq 2500. To normalize quantification of the TCRbeta repertoire, the TCR libraries were built with molecular barcoding that relied on unique molecular identifiers. The public reads were reprocessed in TCRdb via fastp at Q25 and MiXCR, keeping in-frame beta chains. All rows with the same CDR3 protein become a single entry with the most common DNA and genes. This sample comprises about a million distinct CDR3 sequences, about 31% of them detected only once. About 28% of the sample is taken by the ten largest.

This specimen consisted of PBMCs, mostly from graft donor cells, obtained 360 days after TCRalphabeta/CD19-depleted stem cell transplant. These receptors were obtained from a boy younger than two who had a stem cell transplant for SCID, so the T cells may come from the graft donor.

The CDR3 region is CASSSRGRHGYTF. For the CDR3, the DNA is TGCGCCAGCAGTTCGAGGGGAAGACATGGCTACACCTTC. The rearrangement links TRBV5-1 to TRBJ1-2; maybe TRBD1 (5 bases). This CDR3 region has 13 residues. Germline V gives CDR1 SGHRS, CDR2 YFSETQ. Trimming took 5 bases from V and 6 from J, leaving 14 bases between them.

The gene calls are TRBV12-3 or TRBV12-4 and TRBJ1-3; D remains ambiguous. The CDR3 spans 14 residues. Trimming shortened V by 6 bases and J by 4 bases, and 13 bases separated the two germline ends. DNA for the CDR3: TGTGCCAGCAGCCCCCGGTGGTTAGGAAACACCATATATTTT. Protein: CASSPRWLGNTIYF.

The sample holds a few counts of this clonotype. The genes are TRBV6-5 and TRBJ1-2; the match to TRBD1 covers 7 bases. V dropped 7 bases and J dropped 9; count of bases not matched to a gene: 8. CDR1 and CDR2 from the germline V gene are MNHEY and SVGAGI. The CDR3 consists of 12 residues. CDR3 nucleotides: TGTGCCAGCACCCTCCGGGGACAGAGCTACACCTTC. Its protein product is CASTLRGQSYTF.

There are a few counts of this clonotype. This chain links TRBV6-5 with TRBJ2-5; 7 bases align to TRBD2. V lost 0 bases, J lost 9 bases, and 13 bases stayed unmatched. CDR3 length: 16 amino acids. Germline assignment: CDR1 MNHEY and CDR2 SVGAGI. CDR3 coding DNA: TGTGCCAGCAGTTACTCGGCGAGGACGGGGGAGGGGCCCCAGTACTTC. It yields the protein CASSYSARTGEGPQYF.

This chain joins TRBV29-1 and TRBJ1-1; D gene ambiguous. Germline V lookup: CDR1 SQVTM, CDR2 ANQGSEA. V was shortened by 4 bases and J by 4 bases, with 10 bases between the two germline ends. The CDR3 consists of 12 residues. CDR3 sequence reads: CSVALRVTEAFF. As DNA, the CDR3 is TGCAGCGTTGCATTGCGGGTCACTGAAGCTTTCTTT.

This clonotype was seen a few times. This chain connects TRBV6-1 to TRBJ1-4; no reliable D call. The CDR3 has 14 amino acids. Germline V lookup: CDR1 MNHNS, CDR2 SASEGT. Trimming took off 7 bases at V and 4 bases at J, with 13 bases between the two ends. The CDR3 sequence is CASTPESGNEKLFF. The CDR3 coding sequence is TGTGCCAGCACCCCGGAATCGGGTAATGAAAAACTGTTTTTT.

This clonotype was seen more than once but under ten times. The CDR3 sequence is CASSPSGGFSPLHF. The CDR3 DNA is TGTGCCAGCAGCCCCAGTGGGGGATTTTCACCCCTCCACTTT. The chain combines TRBV7-8 with TRBJ1-6, with a weak D call TRBD1 (5 bases). V lost 5 bases, J lost 9 bases, and 14 bases lay in between. Germline V gene data show CDR1 as SGHVS and CDR2 as FQNEAQ. The CDR3 is 14 amino acids. The full variable domain, rest sourced from reference TRBV7-8 and TRBJ1-6, is GAGVSQSPRYKVAKRGQDVALRCDPISGHVSLFWYQQALGQGPEFLTYFQNEAQLDKSGLPSDRFFAERPEGSVSTLKIQRTQQEDSAVYLCASSPSGGFSPLHFGNGTRLTVT.

This clonotype was seen only a few times. The chain couples TRBV28 to TRBJ2-1; D is undetermined. Germline V CDR1 and CDR2: MDHEN, SYDVKM. This CDR3 is 14 amino acids long. Trimming removed 7 bases from V and 3 bases from J, with 13 bases in between. The CDR3 coding sequence is TGTGCCAGCATTTCCGCCGACGGCTACAATGAGCAGTTCTTC. Encoded protein: CASISADGYNEQFF.

The chain recombines TRBV13 with TRBJ2-3; D might be TRBD2 (5 bases). Germline V gives CDR1 PRHDT, CDR2 FYEKMQ (reference sequence). Trimming stripped 6 bases from V and 8 bases from J, with 21 bases between. The CDR3 totals 15 residues. The CDR3 DNA sequence: TGTGCCAGCAGGAGGCCAGCCCTAGCCGTTGGTACGCAGTATTTT. Protein sequence: CASRRPALAVGTQYF.